This TCR beta chain was sequenced for a study of PD-1 blockade in classical Hodgkin lymphoma. Assay used: immunoSEQ multiplex PCR; TCRdb lists only in-frame clones, some missing. The repertoire holds over 20,000 clones, over 60% seen once, with over 15% in the top ten. Trimming removed 5 bases from V and 0 bases from J, with 14 bases in between. Germline lookup yields CDR1 LGHNA and CDR2 YNFKEQ. The CDR3 covers 17 residues. This clone has more than one count but fewer than ten. Every patient had relapsed following autologous stem cell transplantation, and cohorts differed in brentuximab vedotin exposure.

The receptor's source is a human donor with classical Hodgkin lymphoma. Material: peripheral blood mononuclear cells (PBMCs), obtained at baseline. The chain has TRBV4-2 and TRBJ2-6, with a possible D match to TRBD2 (5 bases). DNA for the CDR3: TGTGCCAGCAGCGTTGTTGGGAGCTTCTCTGGGGCCAACGTCCTGACTTTC. Its protein is CASSVVGSFSGANVLTF.